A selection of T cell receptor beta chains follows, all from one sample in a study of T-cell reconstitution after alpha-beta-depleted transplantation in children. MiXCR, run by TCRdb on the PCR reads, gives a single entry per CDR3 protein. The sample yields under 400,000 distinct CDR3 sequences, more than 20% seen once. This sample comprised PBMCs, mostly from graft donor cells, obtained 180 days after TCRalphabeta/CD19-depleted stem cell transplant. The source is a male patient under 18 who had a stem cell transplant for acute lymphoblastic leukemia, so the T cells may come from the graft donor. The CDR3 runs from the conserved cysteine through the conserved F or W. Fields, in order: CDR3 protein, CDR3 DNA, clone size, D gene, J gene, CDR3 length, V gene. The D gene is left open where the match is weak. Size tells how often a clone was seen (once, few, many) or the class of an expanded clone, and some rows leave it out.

CDR3: CASSQGRYLHEQYF; DNA: TGTGCCAGCAGCCAAGGGCGATATCTGCACGAGCAGTACTTC; size: many; D: -; J: TRBJ2-7; length: 14; V: TRBV3-1
CDR3: CASSLSGTGYGYTF; DNA: TGCGCCAGCAGCCTATCCGGGACAGGGTATGGCTACACCTTC; size: few; D: TRBD1; J: TRBJ1-2; length: 14; V: TRBV5-1
CDR3: CASSSRLAGEDNEQFF; DNA: TGTGCCAGCAGTTCCCGACTAGCGGGAGAGGACAATGAGCAGTTCTTC; size: few; D: TRBD2; J: TRBJ2-1; length: 16; V: TRBV28
CDR3: CASSLARGGLPSTDTQYF; DNA: TGCGCCAGCAGCTTGGCCCGGGGAGGACTTCCCAGCACAGATACGCAGTATTTT; size: -; D: -; J: TRBJ2-3; length: 18; V: TRBV5-1
CDR3: CASSPVKGQGETQYF; DNA: TGTGCCAGCAGCCCCGTAAAGGGTCAAGGGGAGACCCAGTACTTC; size: -; D: -; J: TRBJ2-5; length: 15; V: TRBV7-9
CDR3: CASSPRGAYSYEQYF; DNA: TGTGCCAGCTCACCGCGGGGGGCTTACTCCTACGAGCAGTACTTC; size: -; D: TRBD2; J: TRBJ2-7; length: 15; V: TRBV18
CDR3: CATSDFRREGARVGELFF; DNA: TGTGCCACCAGTGATTTTCGCCGGGAGGGGGCGCGAGTCGGGGAGCTGTTTTTT; size: -; D: -; J: TRBJ2-2; length: 18; V: TRBV24-1
CDR3: CASSGSGRNYEQYF; DNA: TGTGCCAGCAGCGGATCAGGGAGAAACTACGAGCAGTACTTC; size: few; D: -; J: TRBJ2-7; length: 14; V: TRBV5-5
CDR3: CASRIGALLYNEQFF; DNA: TGTGCCAGCAGGATCGGGGCCCTCCTATACAATGAGCAGTTCTTC; size: -; D: -; J: TRBJ2-1; length: 15; V: TRBV27
CDR3: CASSLHHGAVNTGELFF; DNA: TGTGCCAGCAGCTTACACCATGGGGCGGTGAACACCGGGGAGCTGTTTTTT; size: -; D: -; J: TRBJ2-2; length: 17; V: TRBV7-2
CDR3: CASTPGSGQGTDTQYF; DNA: TGTGCCAGCACCCCGGGTAGCGGCCAAGGGACAGATACGCAGTATTTT; size: medium-sized; D: -; J: TRBJ2-3; length: 16; V: TRBV12-3/TRBV12-4
CDR3: CASSYSTGFATNEQFF; DNA: TGTGCCAGCAGTTACTCTACGGGGTTCGCTACAAATGAGCAGTTCTTC; size: -; D: -; J: TRBJ2-1; length: 16; V: TRBV6-5
CDR3: CSARRGVRYEQYF; DNA: TGCAGTGCTAGAAGGGGGGTTAGATACGAGCAGTACTTC; size: once; D: -; J: TRBJ2-7; length: 13; V: TRBV20-1
CDR3: CASSSGTGILATNEKLFF; DNA: TGTGCCAGCAGCTCCGGGACAGGGATTTTAGCAACTAATGAAAAACTGTTTTTT; size: few; D: TRBD1; J: TRBJ1-4; length: 18; V: TRBV11-2
CDR3: CASSLSGQPLYGYTF; DNA: TGTGCCAGCAGCCTCTCGGGACAGCCTCTCTATGGCTACACCTTC; size: few; D: TRBD1; J: TRBJ1-2; length: 15; V: TRBV7-9
CDR3: CASSPHRGTQVRDEKLFF; DNA: TGTGCCAGCAGCCCCCACCGCGGGACTCAAGTGAGGGATGAAAAACTGTTTTTT; size: -; D: -; J: TRBJ1-4; length: 18; V: TRBV7-8
CDR3: CASRDRGGMGDTF; DNA: TGTGCCAGCAGAGACAGGGGTGGAATGGGCGACACCTTC; size: -; D: TRBD1; J: TRBJ1-2; length: 13; V: TRBV2
CDR3: CPSSFGSGTGAYNEQFF; DNA: TGCCCCAGCAGTTTCGGATCCGGGACAGGGGCCTACAATGAGCAGTTCTTC; size: -; D: TRBD1; J: TRBJ2-1; length: 17; V: TRBV5-1
CDR3: CASSLVGTLGANVLTF; DNA: TGTGCCAGCAGCTTAGTCGGAACTCTGGGGGCCAACGTCCTGACTTTC; size: once; D: -; J: TRBJ2-6; length: 16; V: TRBV7-8
CDR3: CSASRREAGTDTQYF; DNA: TGCAGTGCTAGTAGGAGGGAGGCTGGCACAGATACGCAGTATTTT; size: few; D: -; J: TRBJ2-3; length: 15; V: TRBV20-1
CDR3: CSARDPPGRVGSDTQYF; DNA: TGCAGTGCTAGAGATCCCCCGGGGCGGGTGGGGTCAGATACGCAGTATTTT; size: -; D: -; J: TRBJ2-3; length: 17; V: TRBV20-1
CDR3: CASSLWTGGTGELFF; DNA: TGCGCCAGCAGCTTATGGACAGGGGGCACCGGGGAGCTGTTTTTT; size: many; D: TRBD1; J: TRBJ2-2; length: 15; V: TRBV5-1
CDR3: CASSLAGWISTEAFF; DNA: TGCGCCAGCAGCTTGGCAGGGTGGATTAGTACTGAAGCTTTCTTT; size: -; D: -; J: TRBJ1-1; length: 15; V: TRBV5-1
CDR3: CASSHTGASNQPQHF; DNA: TGTGCCAGCAGTCATACAGGGGCCAGCAATCAGCCCCAGCATTTT; size: -; D: TRBD1; J: TRBJ1-5; length: 15; V: TRBV6-1
CDR3: CASSQNPLLGEYYNEQFF; DNA: TGTGCCAGCAGCCAAAACCCTCTATTGGGGGAGTACTACAATGAGCAGTTCTTC; size: few; D: -; J: TRBJ2-1; length: 18; V: TRBV3-1
CDR3: CATSRGHRQGNSYEQYF; DNA: TGTGCCACCAGCAGAGGCCACAGGCAGGGGAACTCCTACGAGCAGTACTTC; size: -; D: -; J: TRBJ2-7; length: 17; V: TRBV15
CDR3: CASSLPGAASGAGYEQYF; DNA: TGCGCCAGCAGCTTGCCGGGAGCCGCTAGCGGGGCCGGGTACGAGCAGTACTTC; size: -; D: TRBD2; J: TRBJ2-7; length: 18; V: TRBV5-1
CDR3: CASSRRSNTGELFF; DNA: TGTGCCAGCAGTCGGAGATCGAACACCGGGGAGCTGTTTTTT; size: -; D: -; J: TRBJ2-2; length: 14; V: TRBV25-1
CDR3: CSAVQGVYGYTF; DNA: TGCAGTGCCGTACAGGGAGTCTATGGCTACACCTTC; size: few; D: -; J: TRBJ1-2; length: 12; V: TRBV20-1
CDR3: CSVVGLTRQLYNEQFF; DNA: TGCAGCGTTGTGGGGTTGACTAGACAGCTCTACAATGAGCAGTTCTTC; size: -; D: -; J: TRBJ2-1; length: 16; V: TRBV29-1
CDR3: CASSLLGQGALNEQFF; DNA: TGTGCCAGCAGTTTATTGGGACAGGGGGCTTTGAATGAGCAGTTCTTC; size: many; D: TRBD1; J: TRBJ2-1; length: 16; V: TRBV12-3/TRBV12-4
CDR3: CASSPLAVYEQYF; DNA: TGCGCCAGCAGCCCTCTAGCCGTCTACGAGCAGTACTTC; size: -; D: -; J: TRBJ2-7; length: 13; V: TRBV5-1
CDR3: CASSPGASGSVDEQYF; DNA: TGCGCCAGCAGCCCTGGGGCTAGCGGGAGTGTCGACGAGCAGTACTTC; size: -; D: TRBD2; J: TRBJ2-7; length: 16; V: TRBV5-1
CDR3: CASSSFLRDTATNEKLFF; DNA: TGTGCCAGCAGCTCCTTTCTTAGGGACACTGCAACTAATGAAAAACTGTTTTTT; size: -; D: -; J: TRBJ1-4; length: 18; V: TRBV7-6
CDR3: CSARGILYNSPLHF; DNA: TGCAGTGCTAGGGGAATTCTCTATAATTCACCCCTCCACTTT; size: few; D: -; J: TRBJ1-6; length: 14; V: TRBV20-1
CDR3: CASSFALRDTGGGNTIYF; DNA: TGCGCCAGCAGCTTCGCACTAAGGGACACCGGAGGGGGAAACACCATATATTTT; size: few; D: -; J: TRBJ1-3; length: 18; V: TRBV5-1
CDR3: CASSPGTSAYNEQFF; DNA: TGTGCCAGCAGTCCGGGGACTAGCGCCTACAATGAGCAGTTCTTC; size: many; D: TRBD2; J: TRBJ2-1; length: 15; V: TRBV12-3/TRBV12-4
CDR3: CASSLGVAPNEQFF; DNA: TGTGCCAGCAGCTTAGGAGTAGCACCAAATGAGCAGTTCTTC; size: few; D: -; J: TRBJ2-1; length: 14; V: TRBV11-3
CDR3: CASSTQQGAETQYF; DNA: TGCGCCAGCAGCACCCAACAGGGGGCGGAGACCCAGTACTTC; size: few; D: TRBD1; J: TRBJ2-5; length: 14; V: TRBV5-1
CDR3: CASSLRPKGPMNTEAFF; DNA: TGCGCCAGCAGCTTGCGTCCCAAAGGGCCCATGAACACTGAAGCTTTCTTT; size: few; D: -; J: TRBJ1-1; length: 17; V: TRBV5-1
CDR3: CASSLRSGGSSYNEQFF; DNA: TGTGCCAGCAGTTTACGGTCGGGCGGGAGCTCCTACAATGAGCAGTTCTTC; size: -; D: TRBD2; J: TRBJ2-1; length: 17; V: TRBV27
CDR3: CASSPGGSESPLHF; DNA: TGTGCCAGCAGCCCAGGGGGAAGCGAGTCACCCCTCCACTTT; size: many; D: TRBD1; J: TRBJ1-6; length: 14; V: TRBV12-3/TRBV12-4
CDR3: CASSVAPTSRYYEQYF; DNA: TGTGCCAGCAGCGTAGCCCCGACTAGCCGATACTACGAGCAGTACTTC; size: once; D: TRBD2; J: TRBJ2-7; length: 16; V: TRBV9
CDR3: CASTFRRTATTDTQYF; DNA: TGTGCCAGCACCTTTAGGAGGACAGCCACCACAGATACGCAGTATTTT; size: many; D: -; J: TRBJ2-3; length: 16; V: TRBV12-3/TRBV12-4
CDR3: CASSGGGGGLETQYF; DNA: TGCGCCAGCAGCGGTGGTGGAGGAGGGTTGGAGACCCAGTACTTC; size: few; D: -; J: TRBJ2-5; length: 15; V: TRBV5-1
CDR3: CSASSTVLAGAIDTQYF; DNA: TGCAGTGCTAGTTCCACCGTACTAGCGGGGGCCATAGATACGCAGTATTTT; size: -; D: TRBD2; J: TRBJ2-3; length: 17; V: TRBV20-1
CDR3: CASSRLGTSGSYEQYF; DNA: TGTGCCAGCAGCCGGCTCGGGACTAGCGGCTCCTACGAGCAGTACTTC; size: -; D: TRBD2; J: TRBJ2-7; length: 16; V: TRBV6-2/TRBV6-3
CDR3: CASSYSGVAGELTGELFF; DNA: TGTGCCAGCAGTTACTCGGGGGTAGCGGGAGAACTCACCGGGGAGCTGTTTTTT; size: few; D: TRBD2; J: TRBJ2-2; length: 18; V: TRBV6-7
CDR3: CASSLGRVSYGTGELFF; DNA: TGTGCCAGCAGCTTAGGACGGGTTAGCTACGGCACCGGGGAGCTGTTTTTT; size: many; D: -; J: TRBJ2-2; length: 17; V: TRBV7-2
CDR3: CAIAPRGTRPDTQYF; DNA: TGTGCCATCGCCCCCCGGGGGACTAGGCCGGATACGCAGTATTTT; size: -; D: TRBD2; J: TRBJ2-3; length: 15; V: TRBV27
CDR3: CASSIIQAGGDEQYF; DNA: TGTGCCAGCAGTATCATACAAGCGGGAGGGGACGAGCAGTACTTC; size: few; D: TRBD2; J: TRBJ2-7; length: 15; V: TRBV2
CDR3: CASSRPSGRPLAGELFF; DNA: TGTGCCAGCAGCCGTCCTAGCGGGAGGCCCTTAGCCGGGGAGCTGTTTTTT; size: few; D: TRBD2; J: TRBJ2-2; length: 17; V: TRBV7-2